The 25 T cell receptor beta chains presented below share a single source sample, sequenced in a study of siplizumab effects on memory and regulatory T cells. Repertoires were generated with immunoSEQ multiplex PCR, while TCRdb's copy carries only in-frame clones and drops some. Of fewer than 85,000 clones listed, around 95% were seen once; the top ten hold approximately 17%. The sequencing sample was made of CD8+ T cells sorted from blood. Receptor source: a human donor in good health.

The chain combines TRBV7-9 with TRBJ2-7; D is unclear. V was cut by 7 bases and J by 0 bases, with 10 bases left in between. CDR3 length: 13 amino acids. The germline gives CDR1 SEHNR, CDR2 FQNEAQ (reference sequence). The CDR3 is CASMSAHSYEQYF. CDR3 in DNA: TGTGCCAGCATGTCGGCCCACTCCTACGAGCAGTACTTC.

V and J are TRBV10-3 and TRBJ2-7; TRBD1 aligns across 10 bases. Germline V lookup: CDR1 ENHRY, CDR2 SYGVKD. The CDR3 sequence is 16 residues long. The junction had 4 bases not matched to a gene; V was cut back by 1 base and J by 1 base. The CDR3 region is CAISEWGQGISYEQYF. Here the CDR3 DNA reads TGTGCCATCAGTGAGTGGGGACAGGGGATATCCTACGAGCAGTACTTC.

The CDR3 is CANYEGGGNTEAFF. The CDR3 nucleotides read TGTGCCAACTACGAAGGGGGCGGGAACACTGAAGCTTTCTTT. The chain uses TRBV2 and TRBJ1-1; 7 bases line up with TRBD1. In germline, CDR1 is SNHLY, CDR2 FYNNEI. The V and J ends lost 10 bases and 1 base, in that order; junction bases with no gene match: 9. The CDR3 has 14 amino acids.

This clone was found a few times. This sequence joins TRBV25-1 and TRBJ2-3; tentative D call: TRBD1 (6 bases). CDR3 length: 16 residues. CDR1 is MGHDK, CDR2 SYGVNS, per germline. V lost 3 bases and J 1 base, leaving 14 bases between the germline ends. This CDR3 is CASSDLQGFGTDTQYF. The CDR3 DNA follows: TGTGCCAGCAGTGATTTACAGGGTTTTGGCACAGATACGCAGTATTTT.

The V gene is TRBV1, the J gene TRBJ2-7; the table's D call, TRBD2, has no DNA check behind it. TRBV1 is designated a pseudogene. The CDR3 is 17 amino acids. The DNA of the CDR3 is TGCACCAGCAGCCAAGTCGGGACTAGTCGGACTGCCTACGAGCAGTACTTC. Protein sequence: CTSSQVGTSRTAYEQYF.

The chain is built from TRBV13 and TRBJ1-1, with TRBD1 as a possible D gene (6 bases). Trimming cost V 2 bases and J 0 bases, with 13 bases left between them. The CDR3 contains 16 residues. Germline V lookup: CDR1 PRHDT, CDR2 FYEKMQ (reference sequence). The CDR3 DNA follows: TGTGCCAGCAGCTTACCCTGGACAGTCATGAACACTGAAGCTTTCTTT. As protein: CASSLPWTVMNTEAFF. The variable domain in full, with the rest retrieved from reference TRBV13 and TRBJ1-1, is AAGVIQSPRHLIKEKRETATLKCYPIPRHDTVYWYQQGPGQDPQFLISFYEKMQSDKGSIPDRFSAQQFSDYHSELNMSSLELGDSALYFCASSLPWTVMNTEAFFGQGTRLTVV.

The chain combines TRBV5-4 with TRBJ2-7; D not resolved. The CDR3 loop spans 11 amino acids. Deletions cut 4 bases from V and 6 bases from J, with 8 bases between. The germline V gene encodes CDR1 SGHNT and CDR2 YYREEE (reference sequence). CDR3: CASSLRTEQYF. CDR3 DNA sequence: TGTGCCAGCAGCCTTCGAACCGAGCAGTACTTC.

The CDR3 spells CASEPGQGVHEQYF. DNA of the CDR3: TGTGCCAGCGAACCGGGACAGGGCGTCCACGAGCAGTACTTC. The V call is TRBV19, the J call TRBJ2-7; 9 bases match TRBD1. This CDR3 is built from 14 residues. Germline V lookup: CDR1 LNHDA, CDR2 SQIVND (reference sequence). Unmatched junction bases numbered 11, after V lost 9 bases and J lost 5 bases.

J is TRBJ2-3 and V is TRBV5-8; D unresolved. Trimming stripped 3 bases from V and 1 base from J, with 18 bases between. There are 17 residues in the CDR3. Germline assignment: CDR1 SGHTS and CDR2 YDEGEE. This CDR3 is CASSSKFPVVGTDTQYF. CDR3 sequence (DNA): TGTGCCAGCAGCTCGAAATTCCCCGTGGTTGGCACAGATACGCAGTATTTT.

This rearrangement joins TRBV28 to TRBJ2-1, with a weak D call TRBD2 (6 bases). The V gene's germline CDR1 is MDHEN and CDR2 SYDVKM. The CDR3 contains 17 residues. The V gene lost 5 bases and the J gene lost 0 bases, with 17 bases spanning the gap. Here the CDR3 reads CASSPVLEGFSYNEQFF. In DNA, the CDR3 is TGTGCCAGCAGTCCCGTTCTGGAGGGTTTCTCCTACAATGAGCAGTTCTTC.

V and J are TRBV30 and TRBJ2-2; D may be TRBD1 (6 bases). V dropped 3 bases and J dropped 5 bases, with 7 bases sitting between them. The CDR3 is 12 residues long. Germline V gene lookup returns CDR1 GTSNPN and CDR2 SVGIG (reference sequence). The CDR3, as DNA: TGTGCCTGGAGCAGGGGTACCGGGGAGCTGTTTTTT. Its protein product is CAWSRGTGELFF.

This rearrangement joins TRBV7-9 to TRBJ1-2; no firm D call. V shed 0 bases and J shed 6 bases, with 11 bases lying between them. CDR3 length: 14 residues. Germline assignment: CDR1 SEHNR and CDR2 FQNEAQ (reference sequence). The CDR3 nucleotides read TGTGCCAGCAGCTTAGCGTTGGAGTCACATGGCTACACCTTC. As protein: CASSLALESHGYTF.

The J gene is TRBJ1-6, the V gene TRBV2; D uncertain. The germline V and J ends were trimmed by 7 bases and 0 bases, with 10 bases remaining between them. CDR3 size: 15 residues. The germline gives CDR1 SNHLY, CDR2 FYNNEI. CDR3 coding DNA: TGTGCCAGCAAGGAAGAAAGCTCCTATAATTCACCCCTCCACTTT. Translating gives CASKEESSYNSPLHF.

The V gene is TRBV7-2, the J gene TRBJ2-3; perhaps TRBD2 as D (6 bases). Trimming removed 0 bases from V and 2 bases from J, with 12 bases in between. Germline assignment: CDR1 SGHTA and CDR2 FQGNSA. This CDR3 contains 16 residues. DNA for the CDR3: TGTGCCAGCAGCTTAGCCATCGGGACTCTCACAGATACGCAGTATTTT. It yields the protein CASSLAIGTLTDTQYF. Combining the CDR3 with reference TRBV7-2 and TRBJ2-3 gives the whole variable domain GAGVSQSPSNKVTEKGKDVELRCDPISGHTALYWYRQSLGQGLEFLIYFQGNSAPDKSGLPSDRFSAERTGGSVSTLTIQRTQQEDSAVYLCASSLAIGTLTDTQYFGPGTRLTVL.

In its sample, this clone was seen a few times. Within the sample, other DNA sequences also encode this same CDR3. CDR3 protein: CASREGNTEAFF. The CDR3 coding sequence is TGTGCCAGTAGAGAGGGGAACACTGAAGCTTTCTTT. The chain carries TRBV19 and TRBJ1-1; D remains ambiguous. Germline V CDR1 and CDR2: LNHDA, SQIVND (reference sequence). Trimming cost V 6 bases and J 1 base, with 6 bases left between them. This CDR3 is built from 12 residues. Using reference TRBV19 and TRBJ1-1 for the parts outside the CDR3, the full variable domain is DGGITQSPKYLFRKEGQNVTLSCEQNLNHDAMYWYRQDPGQGLRLIYYSQIVNDFQKGDIAEGYSVSREKKESFPLTVTSAQKNPTAFYLCASREGNTEAFFGQGTRLTVV.

This clone was picked up a small number of times. The rearrangement links TRBV11-2 to TRBJ1-5; no clear D. V was shortened by 6 bases and J by 4 bases, with 10 bases between the two germline ends. The CDR3 has 13 residues. In germline, CDR1 is SGHAT, CDR2 FQNNGV. The CDR3 DNA reads TGTGCCAGCAGTGAACTCCGAAATCAGCCCCAGCATTTT. Translating it yields CASSELRNQPQHF.

The chain recombines TRBV5-1 with TRBJ2-7; D not certain. The CDR3 loop spans 13 amino acids. Trimming removed 4 bases from V and 0 bases from J, with 8 bases in between. The germline CDR1 and CDR2 sequences are SGHRS and YFSETQ. CDR3 amino acids: CASSITGSYEQYF. The DNA of the CDR3 is TGCGCCAGCAGCATTACTGGCTCCTACGAGCAGTACTTC.

The rearrangement joins TRBV10-2 to TRBJ1-1; 7 bases align to TRBD1. The CDR3 is 14 amino acids. Germline CDR1 and CDR2: WSHSY and SAAADI. V shed 7 bases and J 2 bases; nucleotides not matched to a gene: 7. The CDR3 coding sequence is TGCGCCAGCAATCCTGACAGGGCCAACACTGAAGCTTTCTTT. This sequence encodes CASNPDRANTEAFF.

This rearrangement joins TRBV5-6 to TRBJ1-1, with 9 bases that match TRBD1. Germline CDR1 reads SGHDT; CDR2 reads YYEEEE. The CDR3 is 14 residues long. Trimming cost V 0 bases and J 4 bases; bases outside gene matches: 1. The CDR3 here is CASSLAQGATEAFF. The CDR3 DNA sequence: TGTGCCAGCAGCTTGGCACAGGGGGCCACTGAAGCTTTCTTT. The variable domain in full, with the rest retrieved from reference TRBV5-6 and TRBJ1-1, is DAGVTQSPTHLIKTRGQQVTLRCSPKSGHDTVSWYQQALGQGPQFIFQYYEEEERQRGNFPDRFSGHQFPNYSSELNVNALLLGDSALYLCASSLAQGATEAFFGQGTRLTVV.

The V gene is TRBV4-1, the J gene TRBJ2-5, with D possibly matching TRBD2 (5 bases). The DNA end favors TRBJ2-7, so the J call may be wrong. Germline assignment: CDR1 MGHRA and CDR2 YSYEKL. The CDR3 consists of 15 residues. CDR3 region: CASSQGTRRMGEQYF. The CDR3 DNA is TGCGCCAGCAGCCAAGGAACTAGGCGGATGGGCGAGCAGTACTTC.

This chain links TRBV5-6 with TRBJ2-1; 7 bases align to TRBD2. The trim removed 4 bases at V and 0 bases at J, leaving 7 bases unmatched. In germline, CDR1 is SGHDT, CDR2 YYEEEE. The CDR3 length is 16 residues. CDR3 sequence reads: CASSTGLVVSYNEQFF. The CDR3 bases are TGTGCCAGCAGCACCGGACTAGTCGTCTCCTACAATGAGCAGTTCTTC.

This rearrangement joins TRBV19 to TRBJ2-1, with D possibly TRBD2 on 6 matching bases. The CDR3 is made up of 16 amino acids. Trimming cost V 1 base and J 1 base, with 11 bases left between them. The germline CDR1 and CDR2 sequences are LNHDA and SQIVND (reference sequence). The CDR3 DNA follows: TGTGCCAGTAGTATAGGCGAGCGGGCGTCCTACAATGAGCAGTTCTTC. Its protein is CASSIGERASYNEQFF.

This chain joins TRBV9 and TRBJ2-1, with D perhaps being TRBD1 or TRBD2 (5 bases each). This CDR3 has 14 residues. V gave up 0 bases and J gave up 6 bases, with 10 bases separating them. Germline V lookup: CDR1 SGDLS, CDR2 YYNGEE. In DNA, the CDR3 is TGTGCCAGCAGCGTAGGGGTAGGGACCAATGAGCAGTTCTTC. Translation gives CASSVGVGTNEQFF.

The chain employs TRBV7-9 and TRBJ2-7; 9 bases agree with TRBD1. This CDR3 is built from 17 residues. The trim removed 4 bases at V and 8 bases at J, leaving 18 bases unmatched. Per the germline V gene, CDR1 is SEHNR and CDR2 is FQNEAQ (reference sequence). As DNA, the CDR3 is TGTGCCAGCAGCTCAACCCGGGTGGGGACAGGGTTTATGAAGCAGTACTTC. Encoded protein: CASSSTRVGTGFMKQYF.

The chain's CDR3 is CASSVGQGANEKLFF. The CDR3 coding sequence is TGTGCCAGCAGCGTAGGTCAGGGTGCTAATGAAAAACTGTTTTTT. The chain combines TRBV9 with TRBJ1-4; maybe TRBD1 (5 bases). Per the germline V gene, CDR1 is SGDLS and CDR2 is YYNGEE. V was cut by 0 bases and J by 3 bases, with 9 bases left in between. This CDR3 is built from 15 residues.